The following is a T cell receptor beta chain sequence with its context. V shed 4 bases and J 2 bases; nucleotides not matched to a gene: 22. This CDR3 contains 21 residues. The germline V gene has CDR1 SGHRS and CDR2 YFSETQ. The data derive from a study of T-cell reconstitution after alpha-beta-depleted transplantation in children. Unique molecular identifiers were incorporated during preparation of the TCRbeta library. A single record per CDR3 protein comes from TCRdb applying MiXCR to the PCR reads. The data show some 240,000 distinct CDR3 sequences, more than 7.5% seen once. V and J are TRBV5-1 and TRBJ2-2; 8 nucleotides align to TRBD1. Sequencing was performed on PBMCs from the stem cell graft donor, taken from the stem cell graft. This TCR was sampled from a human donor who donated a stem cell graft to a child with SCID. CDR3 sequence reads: CASSLLVPGQDLGTNTGELFF. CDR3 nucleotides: TGCGCCAGCAGCCTACTCGTCCCGGGACAGGATCTGGGAACAAACACCGGGGAGCTGTTTTTT.